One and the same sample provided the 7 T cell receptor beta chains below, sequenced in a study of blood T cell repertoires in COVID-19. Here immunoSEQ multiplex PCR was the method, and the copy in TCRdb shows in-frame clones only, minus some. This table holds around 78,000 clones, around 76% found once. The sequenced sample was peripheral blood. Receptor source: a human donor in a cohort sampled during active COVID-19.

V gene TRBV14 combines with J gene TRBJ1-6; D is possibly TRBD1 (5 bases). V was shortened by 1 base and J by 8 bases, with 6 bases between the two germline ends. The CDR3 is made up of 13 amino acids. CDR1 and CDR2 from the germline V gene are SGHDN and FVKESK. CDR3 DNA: TGTGCCAGCAGCCAAGGACAGTATTCACCCCTCCACTTT. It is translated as CASSQGQYSPLHF.

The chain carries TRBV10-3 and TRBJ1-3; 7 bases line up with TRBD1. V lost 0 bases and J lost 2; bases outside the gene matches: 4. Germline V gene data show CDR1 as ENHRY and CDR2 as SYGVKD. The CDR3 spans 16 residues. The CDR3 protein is CAISESTGTAGNTIYF. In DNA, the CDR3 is TGTGCCATCAGTGAGTCGACCGGGACAGCTGGAAACACCATATATTTT.

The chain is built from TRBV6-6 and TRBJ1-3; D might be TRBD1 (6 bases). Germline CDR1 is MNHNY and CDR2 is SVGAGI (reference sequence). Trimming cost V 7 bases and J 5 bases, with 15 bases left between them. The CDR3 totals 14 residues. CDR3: CASKWTVSRNTIYF. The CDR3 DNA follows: TGTGCCAGCAAATGGACAGTGAGCAGAAACACCATATATTTT.

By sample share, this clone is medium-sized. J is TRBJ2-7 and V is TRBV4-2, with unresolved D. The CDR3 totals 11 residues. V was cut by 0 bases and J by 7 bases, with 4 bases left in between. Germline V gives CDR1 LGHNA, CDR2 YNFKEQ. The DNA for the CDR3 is TGTGCCAGCAGCCAAGATGAGGAGCAGTACTTC. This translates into CASSQDEEQYF.

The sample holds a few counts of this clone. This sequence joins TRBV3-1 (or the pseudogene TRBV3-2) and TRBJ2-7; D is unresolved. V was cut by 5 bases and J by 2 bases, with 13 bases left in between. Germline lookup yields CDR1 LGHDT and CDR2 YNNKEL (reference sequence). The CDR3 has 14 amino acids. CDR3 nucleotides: TGTGCCAGCAGCGAACCTCTAGTTCCCTACGAGCAGTACTTC. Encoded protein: CASSEPLVPYEQYF.

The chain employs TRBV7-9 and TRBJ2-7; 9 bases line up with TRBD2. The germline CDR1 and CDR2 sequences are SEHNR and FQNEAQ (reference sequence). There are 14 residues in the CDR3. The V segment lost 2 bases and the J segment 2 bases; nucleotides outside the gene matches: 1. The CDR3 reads CASSLLAGPYEQYF. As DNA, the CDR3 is TGTGCCAGCAGCTTACTAGCGGGACCCTACGAGCAGTACTTC.

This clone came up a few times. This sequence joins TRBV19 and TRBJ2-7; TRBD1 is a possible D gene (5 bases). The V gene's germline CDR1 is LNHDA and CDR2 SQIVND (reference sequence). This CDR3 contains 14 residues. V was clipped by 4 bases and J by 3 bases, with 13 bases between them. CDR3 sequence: CASSRNPTVYEQYF. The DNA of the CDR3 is TGTGCCAGTAGTAGAAATCCGACAGTCTACGAGCAGTACTTC.